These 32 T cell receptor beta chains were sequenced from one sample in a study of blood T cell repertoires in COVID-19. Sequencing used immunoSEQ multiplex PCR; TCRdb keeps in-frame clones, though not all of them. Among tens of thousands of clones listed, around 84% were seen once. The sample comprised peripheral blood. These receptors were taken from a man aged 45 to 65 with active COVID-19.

CDR3 sequence (DNA): TGTGCCAGCAGCTTCCCAGGGGCACCTATGAACACTGAAGCTTTCTTT. This encodes CASSFPGAPMNTEAFF. The J gene is TRBJ1-1, the V gene TRBV7-9; D may be TRBD1 (6 bases). This CDR3 region has 16 residues. V was trimmed by 3 bases and J by 0 bases, leaving 14 bases between them. Germline V gene data show CDR1 as SEHNR and CDR2 as FQNEAQ (reference sequence). Using reference TRBV7-9 and TRBJ1-1 for the parts outside the CDR3, the full variable domain is DTGVSQNPRHKITKRGQNVTFRCDPISEHNRLYWYRQTLGQGPEFLTYFQNEAQLEKSRLLSDRFSAERPKGSFSTLEIQRTEQGDSAMYLCASSFPGAPMNTEAFFGQGTRLTVV.

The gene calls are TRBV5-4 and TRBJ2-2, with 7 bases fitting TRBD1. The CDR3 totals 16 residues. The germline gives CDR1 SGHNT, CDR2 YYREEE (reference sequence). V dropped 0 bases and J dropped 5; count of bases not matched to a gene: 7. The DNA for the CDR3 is TGTGCCAGCAGCTTGGCCTTAGGGGGCTTAACCGGGGAGCTGTTTTTT. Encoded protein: CASSLALGGLTGELFF.

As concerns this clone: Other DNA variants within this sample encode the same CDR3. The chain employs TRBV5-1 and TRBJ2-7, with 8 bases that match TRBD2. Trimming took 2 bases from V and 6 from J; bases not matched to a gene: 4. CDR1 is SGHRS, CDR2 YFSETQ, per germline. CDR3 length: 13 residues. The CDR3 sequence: CASSLAGVGEQYV. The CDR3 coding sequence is TGCGCCAGCAGCTTAGCGGGAGTCGGCGAGCAGTACGTC.

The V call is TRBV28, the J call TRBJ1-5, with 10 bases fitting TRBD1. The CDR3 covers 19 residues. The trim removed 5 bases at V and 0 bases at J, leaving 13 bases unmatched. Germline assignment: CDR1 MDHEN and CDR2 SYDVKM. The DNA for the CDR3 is TGTGCCAGCAGTCTCCTATCCGGGACAGGGGTTTATAGCAATCAGCCCCAGCATTTT. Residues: CASSLLSGTGVYSNQPQHF.

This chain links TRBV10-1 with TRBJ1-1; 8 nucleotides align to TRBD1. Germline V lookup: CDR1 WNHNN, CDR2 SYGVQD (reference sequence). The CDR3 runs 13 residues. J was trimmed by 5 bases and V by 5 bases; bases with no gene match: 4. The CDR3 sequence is CASSPGGGTEAFF. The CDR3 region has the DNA TGCGCCAGCAGTCCAGGGGGCGGTACTGAAGCTTTCTTT.

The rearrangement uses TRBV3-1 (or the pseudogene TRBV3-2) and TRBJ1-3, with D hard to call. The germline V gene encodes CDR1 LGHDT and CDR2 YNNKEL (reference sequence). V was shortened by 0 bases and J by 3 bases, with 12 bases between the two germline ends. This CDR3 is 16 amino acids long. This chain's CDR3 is CASSQEWQVLGNTIYF. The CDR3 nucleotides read TGTGCCAGCAGCCAAGAATGGCAGGTCCTTGGAAACACCATATATTTT.

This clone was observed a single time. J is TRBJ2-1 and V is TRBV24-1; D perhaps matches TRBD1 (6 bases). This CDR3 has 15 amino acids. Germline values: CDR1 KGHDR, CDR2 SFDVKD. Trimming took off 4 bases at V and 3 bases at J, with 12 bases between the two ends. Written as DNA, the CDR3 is TGTGCCACCAGTGAGCACCGGGACATCTACAATGAGCAGTTCTTC. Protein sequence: CATSEHRDIYNEQFF.

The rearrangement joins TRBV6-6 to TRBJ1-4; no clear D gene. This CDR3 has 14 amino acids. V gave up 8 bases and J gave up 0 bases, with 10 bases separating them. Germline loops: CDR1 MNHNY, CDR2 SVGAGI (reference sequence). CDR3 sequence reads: CASGYRATNEKLFF. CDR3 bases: TGTGCCAGCGGGTACAGAGCAACTAATGAAAAACTGTTTTTT.

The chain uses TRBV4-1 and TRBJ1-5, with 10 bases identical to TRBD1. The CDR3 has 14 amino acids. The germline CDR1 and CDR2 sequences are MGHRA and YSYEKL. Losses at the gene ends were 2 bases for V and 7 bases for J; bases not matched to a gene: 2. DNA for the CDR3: TGCGCCAGCAGCCAACCGACAGGGGGCCAGCCCCAGCATTTT. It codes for CASSQPTGGQPQHF.

Here the CDR3 reads CAWSTGTRNTEAFF. In DNA form, the CDR3 reads TGTGCCTGGAGTACCGGGACAAGGAACACTGAAGCTTTCTTT. The chain has TRBV30 and TRBJ1-1; D is perhaps TRBD1 (6 bases). CDR3 length equals 14 residues. V lost 2 bases to trimming and J lost 1 base, with 11 bases between them. From germline, CDR1 is GTSNPN and CDR2 SVGIG (reference sequence).

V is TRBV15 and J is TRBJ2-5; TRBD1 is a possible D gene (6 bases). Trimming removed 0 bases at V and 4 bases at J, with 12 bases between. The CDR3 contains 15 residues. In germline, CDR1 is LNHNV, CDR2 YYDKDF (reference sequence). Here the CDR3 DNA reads TGTGCCACCAGCAGAGATCGGGGCAGGGGAGAGACCCAGTACTTC. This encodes CATSRDRGRGETQYF.

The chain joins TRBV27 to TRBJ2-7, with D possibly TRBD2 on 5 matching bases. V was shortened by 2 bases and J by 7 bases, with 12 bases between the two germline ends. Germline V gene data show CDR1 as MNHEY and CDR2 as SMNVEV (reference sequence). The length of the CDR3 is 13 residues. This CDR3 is CASSLRGPEEQYF. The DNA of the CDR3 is TGTGCCAGCAGTTTACGAGGGCCCGAAGAGCAGTACTTC.

The CDR3 region has the DNA TGTGCCTGGACAGTTACCTCTGGAAACACCATATATTTT. Encoded protein: CAWTVTSGNTIYF. This chain uses TRBV30 with TRBJ1-3; the D is unclear. This CDR3 has 13 amino acids. V lost 4 bases to trimming and J lost 0 bases, with 7 bases between them. The germline V gene encodes CDR1 GTSNPN and CDR2 SVGIG (reference sequence).

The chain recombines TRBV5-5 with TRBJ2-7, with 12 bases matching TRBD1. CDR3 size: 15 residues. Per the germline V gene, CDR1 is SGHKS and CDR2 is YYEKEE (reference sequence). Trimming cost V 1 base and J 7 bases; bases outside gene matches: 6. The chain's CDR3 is CASSLPGQGAIEQYV. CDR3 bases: TGTGCCAGCAGCTTGCCGGGACAGGGGGCGATTGAGCAGTACGTC.

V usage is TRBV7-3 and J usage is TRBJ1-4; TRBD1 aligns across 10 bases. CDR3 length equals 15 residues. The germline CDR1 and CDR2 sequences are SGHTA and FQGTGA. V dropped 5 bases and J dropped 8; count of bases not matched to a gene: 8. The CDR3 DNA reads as TGTGCCAGCAGCCCGAGAGGGACAGGGGTAGAAAAACTGTTTTTT. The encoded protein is CASSPRGTGVEKLFF. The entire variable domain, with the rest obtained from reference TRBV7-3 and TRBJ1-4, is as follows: GAGVSQTPSNKVTEKGKYVELRCDPISGHTALYWYRQSLGQGPEFLIYFQGTGAADDSGLPNDRFFAVRPEGSVSTLKIQRTERGDSAVYLCASSPRGTGVEKLFFGSGTQLSVL.

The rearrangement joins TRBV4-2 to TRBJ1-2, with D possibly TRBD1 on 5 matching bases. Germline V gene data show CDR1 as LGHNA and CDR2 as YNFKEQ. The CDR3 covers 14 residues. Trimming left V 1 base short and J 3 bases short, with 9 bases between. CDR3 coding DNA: TGTGCCAGCAGCCAAGGTGAAGGGGACTATGGCTACACCTTC. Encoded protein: CASSQGEGDYGYTF.

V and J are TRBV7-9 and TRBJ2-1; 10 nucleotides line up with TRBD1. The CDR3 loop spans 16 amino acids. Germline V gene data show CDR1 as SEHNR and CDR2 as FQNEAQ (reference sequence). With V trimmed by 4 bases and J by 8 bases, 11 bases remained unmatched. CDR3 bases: TGTGCCAGCAGCTCATCCGACAGGGGGCTTTTCCATGAGCAGTTCTTC. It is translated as CASSSSDRGLFHEQFF.

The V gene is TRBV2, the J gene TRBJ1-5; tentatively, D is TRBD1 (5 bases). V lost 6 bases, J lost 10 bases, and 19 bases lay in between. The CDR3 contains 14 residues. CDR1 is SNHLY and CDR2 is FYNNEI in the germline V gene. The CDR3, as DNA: TGTGCCAGCAGGGGTGGGGCACAAATCAGCCCCCAGCATTTT. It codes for CASRGGAQISPQHF.

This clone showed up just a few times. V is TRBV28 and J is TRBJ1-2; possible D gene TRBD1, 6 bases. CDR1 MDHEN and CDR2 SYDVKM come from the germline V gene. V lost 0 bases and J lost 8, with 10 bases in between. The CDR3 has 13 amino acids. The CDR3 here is CASSLWGAQGYTF. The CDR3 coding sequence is TGTGCCAGCAGTTTATGGGGGGCGCAGGGCTACACCTTC.

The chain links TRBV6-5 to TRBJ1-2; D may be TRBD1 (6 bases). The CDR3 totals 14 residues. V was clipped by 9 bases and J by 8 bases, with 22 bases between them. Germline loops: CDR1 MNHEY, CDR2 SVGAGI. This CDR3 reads CASTIQVGARGYTF. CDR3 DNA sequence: TGTGCCAGTACAATCCAGGTGGGGGCGCGGGGCTACACCTTC.

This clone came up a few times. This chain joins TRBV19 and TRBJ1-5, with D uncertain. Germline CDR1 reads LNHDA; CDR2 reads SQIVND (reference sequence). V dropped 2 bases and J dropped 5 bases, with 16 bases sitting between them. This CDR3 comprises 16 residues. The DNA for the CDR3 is TGTGCCAGTAGTATATTGGGGTTAAGCGGGGATCAGCCCCAGCATTTT. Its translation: CASSILGLSGDQPQHF.

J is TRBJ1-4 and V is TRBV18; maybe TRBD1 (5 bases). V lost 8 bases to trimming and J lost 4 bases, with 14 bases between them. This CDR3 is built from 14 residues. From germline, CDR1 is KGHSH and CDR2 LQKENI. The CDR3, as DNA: TGTGCCAGCGGACAACAGGTCGGTAATGAAAAACTGTTTTTT. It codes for CASGQQVGNEKLFF.

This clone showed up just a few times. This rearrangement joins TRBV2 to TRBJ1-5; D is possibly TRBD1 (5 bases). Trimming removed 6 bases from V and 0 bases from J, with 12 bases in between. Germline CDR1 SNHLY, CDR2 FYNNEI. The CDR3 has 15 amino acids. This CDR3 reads CASREGFYSNQPQHF. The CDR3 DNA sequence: TGTGCCAGCAGGGAGGGGTTTTATAGCAATCAGCCCCAGCATTTT.

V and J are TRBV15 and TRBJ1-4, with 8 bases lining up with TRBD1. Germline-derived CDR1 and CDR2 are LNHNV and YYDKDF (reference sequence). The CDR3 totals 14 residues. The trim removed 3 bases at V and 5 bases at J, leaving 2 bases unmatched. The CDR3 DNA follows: TGTGCCACCAGCAGGGACAGGGAAAATGAAAAACTGTTTTTT. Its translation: CATSRDRENEKLFF. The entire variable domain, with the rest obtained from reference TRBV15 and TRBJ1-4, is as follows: DAMVIQNPRYQVTQFGKPVTLSCSQTLNHNVMYWYQQKSSQAPKLLFHYYDKDFNNEADTPDNFQSRRPNTSFCFLDIRSPGLGDTAMYLCATSRDRENEKLFFGSGTQLSVL.

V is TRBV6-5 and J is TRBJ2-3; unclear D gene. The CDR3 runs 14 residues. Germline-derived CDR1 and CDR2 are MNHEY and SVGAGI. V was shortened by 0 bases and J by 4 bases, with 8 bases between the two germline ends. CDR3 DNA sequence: TGTGCCAGCAGTTACTCGAGGCCCCCAGATACGCAGTATTTT. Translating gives CASSYSRPPDTQYF.

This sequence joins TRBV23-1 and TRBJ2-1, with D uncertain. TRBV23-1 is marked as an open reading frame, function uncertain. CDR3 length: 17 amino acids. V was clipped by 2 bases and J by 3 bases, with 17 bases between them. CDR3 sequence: CASSQEEIILIYNEQFF. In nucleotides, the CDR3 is TGCGCCAGCAGTCAAGAGGAAATTATCCTAATCTACAATGAGCAGTTCTTC.

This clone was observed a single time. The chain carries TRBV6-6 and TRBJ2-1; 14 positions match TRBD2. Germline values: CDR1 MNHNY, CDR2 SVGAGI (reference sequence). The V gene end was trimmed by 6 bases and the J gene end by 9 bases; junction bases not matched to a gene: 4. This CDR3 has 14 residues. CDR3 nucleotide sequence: TGTGCCAGCAGCCCTGGGACTAGCGGGGGTGAGCAGTTCTTC. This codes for CASSPGTSGGEQFF.

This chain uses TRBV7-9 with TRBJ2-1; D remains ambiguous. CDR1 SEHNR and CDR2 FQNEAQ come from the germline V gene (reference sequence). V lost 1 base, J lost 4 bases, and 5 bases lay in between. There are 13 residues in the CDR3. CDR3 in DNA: TGTGCCAGCAGCTTAGAACTTTACAATGAGCAGTTCTTC. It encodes CASSLELYNEQFF. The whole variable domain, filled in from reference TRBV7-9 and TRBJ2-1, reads DTGVSQNPRHKITKRGQNVTFRCDPISEHNRLYWYRQTLGQGPEFLTYFQNEAQLEKSRLLSDRFSAERPKGSFSTLEIQRTEQGDSAMYLCASSLELYNEQFFGPGTRLTVL.

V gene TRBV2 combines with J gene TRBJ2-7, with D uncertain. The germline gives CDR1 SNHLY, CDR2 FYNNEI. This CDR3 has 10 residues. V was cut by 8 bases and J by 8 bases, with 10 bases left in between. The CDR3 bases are TGTGCCAGCGGAACTACTAAGCAGTACGTC. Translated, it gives CASGTTKQYV.

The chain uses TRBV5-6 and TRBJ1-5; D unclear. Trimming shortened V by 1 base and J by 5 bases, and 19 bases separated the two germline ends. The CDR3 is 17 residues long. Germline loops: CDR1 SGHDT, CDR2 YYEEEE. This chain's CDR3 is CASSLRGSSIGYQPQHF. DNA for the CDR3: TGTGCCAGCAGCTTGCGCGGGTCTTCTATCGGGTATCAGCCCCAGCATTTT. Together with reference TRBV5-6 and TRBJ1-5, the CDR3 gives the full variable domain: DAGVTQSPTHLIKTRGQQVTLRCSPKSGHDTVSWYQQALGQGPQFIFQYYEEEERQRGNFPDRFSGHQFPNYSSELNVNALLLGDSALYLCASSLRGSSIGYQPQHFGDGTRLSIL.

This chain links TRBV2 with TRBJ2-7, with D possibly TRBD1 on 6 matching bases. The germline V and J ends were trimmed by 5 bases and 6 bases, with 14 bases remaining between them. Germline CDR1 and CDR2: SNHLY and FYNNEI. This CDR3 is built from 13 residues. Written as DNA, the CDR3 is TGTGCCAGCAGTCGAAGGGACATTCGCGAGCAGTACTTC. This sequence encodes CASSRRDIREQYF.

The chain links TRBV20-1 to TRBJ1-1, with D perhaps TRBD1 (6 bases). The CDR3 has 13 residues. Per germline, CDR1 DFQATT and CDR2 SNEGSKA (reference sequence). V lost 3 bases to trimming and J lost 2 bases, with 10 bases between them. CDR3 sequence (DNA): TGCAGTGCTAGTAGGGACACTAACACTGAAGCTTTCTTT. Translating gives CSASRDTNTEAFF.